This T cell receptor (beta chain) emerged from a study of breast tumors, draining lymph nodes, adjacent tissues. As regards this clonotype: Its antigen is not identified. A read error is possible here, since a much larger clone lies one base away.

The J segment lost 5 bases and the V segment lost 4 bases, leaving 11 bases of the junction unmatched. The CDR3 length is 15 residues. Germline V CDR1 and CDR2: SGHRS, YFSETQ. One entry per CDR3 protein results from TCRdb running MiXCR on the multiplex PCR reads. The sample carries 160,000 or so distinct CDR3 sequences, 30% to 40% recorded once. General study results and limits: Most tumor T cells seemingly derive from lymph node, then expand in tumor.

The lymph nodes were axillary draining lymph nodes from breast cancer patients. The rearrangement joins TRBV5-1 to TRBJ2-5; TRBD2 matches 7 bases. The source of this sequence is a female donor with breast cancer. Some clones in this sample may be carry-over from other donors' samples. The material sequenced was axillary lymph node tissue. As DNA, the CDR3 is TGCGCCAGCAGCAGACAGACTAGCACCCACGAGACCCAGTACTTC. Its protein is CASSRQTSTHETQYF.